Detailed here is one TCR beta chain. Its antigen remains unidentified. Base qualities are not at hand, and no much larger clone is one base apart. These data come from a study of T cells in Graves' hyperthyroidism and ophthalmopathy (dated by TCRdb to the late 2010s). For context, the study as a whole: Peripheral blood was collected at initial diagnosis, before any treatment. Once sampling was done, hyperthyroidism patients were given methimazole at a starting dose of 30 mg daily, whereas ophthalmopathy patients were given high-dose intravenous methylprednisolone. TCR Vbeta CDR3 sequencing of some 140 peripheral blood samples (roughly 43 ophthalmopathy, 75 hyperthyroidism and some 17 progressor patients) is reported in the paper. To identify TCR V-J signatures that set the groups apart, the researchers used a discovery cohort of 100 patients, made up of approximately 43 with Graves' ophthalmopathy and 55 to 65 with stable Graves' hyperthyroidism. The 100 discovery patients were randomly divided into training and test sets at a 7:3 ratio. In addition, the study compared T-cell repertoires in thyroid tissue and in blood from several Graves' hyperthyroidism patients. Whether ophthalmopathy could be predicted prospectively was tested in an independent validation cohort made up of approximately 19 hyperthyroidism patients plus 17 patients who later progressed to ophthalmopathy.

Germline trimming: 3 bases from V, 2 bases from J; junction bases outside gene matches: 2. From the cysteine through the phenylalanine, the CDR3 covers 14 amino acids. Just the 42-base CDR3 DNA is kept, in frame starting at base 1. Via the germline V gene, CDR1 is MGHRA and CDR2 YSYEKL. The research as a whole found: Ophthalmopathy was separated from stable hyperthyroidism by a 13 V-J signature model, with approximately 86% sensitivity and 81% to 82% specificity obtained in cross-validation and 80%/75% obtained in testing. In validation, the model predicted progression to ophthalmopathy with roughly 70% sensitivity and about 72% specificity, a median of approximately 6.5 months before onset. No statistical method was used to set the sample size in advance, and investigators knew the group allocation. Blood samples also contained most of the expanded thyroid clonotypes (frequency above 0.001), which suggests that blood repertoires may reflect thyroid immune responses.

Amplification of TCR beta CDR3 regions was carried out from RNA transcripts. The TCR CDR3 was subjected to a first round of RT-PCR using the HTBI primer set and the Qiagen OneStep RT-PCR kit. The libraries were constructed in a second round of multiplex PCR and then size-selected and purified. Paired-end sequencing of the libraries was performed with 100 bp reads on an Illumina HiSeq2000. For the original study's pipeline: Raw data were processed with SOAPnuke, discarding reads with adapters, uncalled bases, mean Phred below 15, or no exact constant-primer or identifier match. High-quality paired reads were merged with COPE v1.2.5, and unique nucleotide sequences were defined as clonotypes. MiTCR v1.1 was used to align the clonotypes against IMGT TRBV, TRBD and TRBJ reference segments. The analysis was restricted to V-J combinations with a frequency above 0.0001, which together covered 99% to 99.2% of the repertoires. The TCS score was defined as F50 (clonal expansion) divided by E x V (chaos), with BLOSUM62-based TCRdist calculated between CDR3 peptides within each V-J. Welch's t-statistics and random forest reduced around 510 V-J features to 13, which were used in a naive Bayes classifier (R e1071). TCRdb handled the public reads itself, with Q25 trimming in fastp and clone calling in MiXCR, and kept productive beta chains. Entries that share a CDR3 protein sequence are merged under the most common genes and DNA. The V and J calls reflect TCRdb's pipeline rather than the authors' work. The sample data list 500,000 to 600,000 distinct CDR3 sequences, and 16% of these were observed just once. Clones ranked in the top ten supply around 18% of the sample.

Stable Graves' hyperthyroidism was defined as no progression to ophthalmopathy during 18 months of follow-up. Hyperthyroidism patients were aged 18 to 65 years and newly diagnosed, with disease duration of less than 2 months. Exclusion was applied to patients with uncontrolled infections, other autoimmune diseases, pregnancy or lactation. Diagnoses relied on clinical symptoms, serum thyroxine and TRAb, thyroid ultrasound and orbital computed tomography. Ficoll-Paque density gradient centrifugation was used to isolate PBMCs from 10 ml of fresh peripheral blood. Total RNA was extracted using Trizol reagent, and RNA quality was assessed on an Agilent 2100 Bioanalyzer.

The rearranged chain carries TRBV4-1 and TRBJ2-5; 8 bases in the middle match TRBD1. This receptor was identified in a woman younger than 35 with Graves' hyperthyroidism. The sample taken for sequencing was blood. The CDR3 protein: CASSHNRGQETQYF. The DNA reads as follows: TGCGCCAGCAGCCATAACAGGGGGCAAGAGACCCAGTACTTC.